Reported below is one T cell receptor beta chain. The data stem from a study of regulatory T cells in long-lasting Graves disease. CDR3 length equals 18 residues. From germline, CDR1 is MNHNS and CDR2 SASEGT. Trimming removed 5 bases from V and 0 bases from J; junction bases left unmatched: 8. For TCR beta, libraries came from iRepertoire HTBI primers and Arm-PCR of CDR3 regions. MiXCR, run by TCRdb on the multiplex PCR reads, gives a single entry per CDR3 protein. The sample lists about 660,000 distinct CDR3 sequences, about 32% occurring once. The time point was: persistent/refractory GD, antithyroid drugs over 5 years with positive TRAb. With RNA extracted from PBMCs as input, the TCR library was made. Nine milliliters of peripheral blood went into EDTA tubes.

J is TRBJ2-7 and V is TRBV6-1, with 15 bases matching TRBD2. Source: peripheral blood mononuclear cells (PBMCs), taken when the disease was refractory, from a patient treated with antithyroid drugs. The source is a female donor with Graves disease. For the CDR3, the DNA is TGTGCCAGCAGTAAGGGACTAGCGGGAGGCACCCACTCCTACGAGCAGTACTTC. Translated: CASSKGLAGGTHSYEQYF.